The table lists the clone carrying this TCR beta chain with a count of one. This CDR3 comprises 15 residues. V lost 8 bases and J 2 bases, leaving 18 bases between the germline ends. CDR1 SEHNR and CDR2 FQNEAQ come from the germline V gene (reference sequence). Individuals aged about 18 to 90 years were recruited from approximately 24 US areas. Two consecutive negative NP/OP PCR tests, clearance, or resolved symptoms defined Cohort 3 recovery. The record originates from a study of blood T cell repertoires in COVID-19. Generated by immunoSEQ multiplex PCR, the TCRdb table keeps only in-frame clones and is missing some. The sample has 300,000 to 400,000 clones; approximately 91% are singletons.

The chain joins TRBV7-9 to TRBJ1-1; D may be TRBD1 (6 bases). Sequenced input: PBMCs or T cells enriched from blood (not recorded which). The origin of this receptor is a man aged 55 to 70 who had recovered from COVID-19. CDR3 loop: CASLTKGEANTEAFF. CDR3 in DNA: TGTGCCAGCCTAACCAAGGGGGAAGCAAACACTGAAGCTTTCTTT.